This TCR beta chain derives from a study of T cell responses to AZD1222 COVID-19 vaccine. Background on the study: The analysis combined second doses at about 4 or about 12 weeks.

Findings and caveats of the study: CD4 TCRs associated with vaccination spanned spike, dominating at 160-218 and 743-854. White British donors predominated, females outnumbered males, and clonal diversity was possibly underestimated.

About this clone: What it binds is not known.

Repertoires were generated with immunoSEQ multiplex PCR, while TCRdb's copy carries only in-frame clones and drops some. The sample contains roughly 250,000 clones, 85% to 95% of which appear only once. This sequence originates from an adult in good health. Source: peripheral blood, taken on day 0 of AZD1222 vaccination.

This CDR3 reads CASTPLTAGRTEAFF. The CDR3 DNA is TGTGCCAGTACCCCATTGACAGCGGGGAGGACTGAAGCTTTCTTT. V and J are TRBV19 and TRBJ1-1, with a possible D match to TRBD1 (5 bases). Trimming left V 7 bases short and J 5 bases short, with 20 bases between. Germline lookup yields CDR1 LNHDA and CDR2 SQIVND (reference sequence). The CDR3 contains 15 residues.